This T cell receptor beta chain was obtained from a study of T cells in Graves' hyperthyroidism and ophthalmopathy. Study results and caveats: Blood also contained most expanded thyroid clonotypes above 0.001.

Details on this clonotype: The antigen is undetermined.

Template material for amplifying TCR beta CDR3 regions consisted of RNA transcripts. The primer set for the first-round RT-PCR of the TCR CDR3 was HTBI. TCRdb called the multiplex PCR reads again in MiXCR, with one record for every CDR3 protein. The sample carries over 90,000 distinct CDR3 sequences, approximately 48% recorded once. Diagnoses were established using clinical symptoms, serum thyroxine and TRAb, thyroid ultrasound and orbital computed tomography. The sequence was obtained from a man aged 35 to 55 with Graves' hyperthyroidism. Sequencing was carried out using blood.

CDR3 in DNA: TGTGCCAGCAGTGAAGCAGGGCTAGCCAAAAACATCGAAGCTTTCTTT. This sequence encodes CASSEAGLAKNIEAFF. The chain has TRBV2 and TRBJ1-1; D gene ambiguous. Trimming cost V 0 bases and J 8 bases, with 19 bases left between them. The CDR3 is made up of 16 amino acids. Germline CDR1 reads SNHLY; CDR2 reads FYNNEI. Supplemented by reference TRBV2 and TRBJ1-1, the full variable domain reads EPEVTQTPSHQVTQMGQEVILRCVPISNHLYFYWYRQILGQKVEFLVSFYNNEISEKSEIFDDQFSVERPDGSNFTLKIRSTKLEDSAMYFCASSEAGLAKNIEAFFGQGTRLTVV.